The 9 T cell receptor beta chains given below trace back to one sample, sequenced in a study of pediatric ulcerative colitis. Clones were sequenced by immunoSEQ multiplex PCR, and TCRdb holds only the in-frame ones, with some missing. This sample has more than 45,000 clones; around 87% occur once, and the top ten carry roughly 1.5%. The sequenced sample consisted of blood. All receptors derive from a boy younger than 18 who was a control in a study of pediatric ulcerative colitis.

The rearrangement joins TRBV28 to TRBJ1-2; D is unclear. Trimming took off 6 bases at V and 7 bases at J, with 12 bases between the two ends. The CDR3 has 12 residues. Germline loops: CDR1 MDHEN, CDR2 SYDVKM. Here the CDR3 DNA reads TGTGCCAGCAGACTTAGGCGTCGTGGCTACACCTTC. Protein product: CASRLRRRGYTF.

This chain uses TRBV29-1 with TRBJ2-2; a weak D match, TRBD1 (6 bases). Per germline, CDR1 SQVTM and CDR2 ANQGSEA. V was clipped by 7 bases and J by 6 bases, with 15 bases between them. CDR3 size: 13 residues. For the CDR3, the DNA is TGCAGCGCTCGGACGTCAGGGGCCGGGGAGCTGTTTTTT. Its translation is CSARTSGAGELFF.

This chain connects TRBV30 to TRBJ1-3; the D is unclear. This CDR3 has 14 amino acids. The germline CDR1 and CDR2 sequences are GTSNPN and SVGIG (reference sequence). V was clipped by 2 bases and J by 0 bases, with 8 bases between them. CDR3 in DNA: TGTGCCTGGAGTCCGTGGAGCTCTGGAAACACCATATATTTT. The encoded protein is CAWSPWSSGNTIYF.

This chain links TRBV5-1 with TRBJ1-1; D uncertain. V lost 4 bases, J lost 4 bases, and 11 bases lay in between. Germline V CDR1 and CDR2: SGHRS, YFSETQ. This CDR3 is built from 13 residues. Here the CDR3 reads CASSGGEATEAFF. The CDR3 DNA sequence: TGCGCCAGCAGCGGAGGTGAAGCCACTGAAGCTTTCTTT.

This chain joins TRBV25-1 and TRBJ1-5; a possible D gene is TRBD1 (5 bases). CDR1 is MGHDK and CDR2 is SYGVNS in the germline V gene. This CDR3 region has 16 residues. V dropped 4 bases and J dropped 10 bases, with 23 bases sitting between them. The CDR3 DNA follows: TGTGCCAGCAGTGTCCCTCCCCCGGGGCAGACCCAACCCCAGCATTTT. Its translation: CASSVPPPGQTQPQHF. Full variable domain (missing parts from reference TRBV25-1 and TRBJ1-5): EADIYQTPRYLVIGTGKKITLECSQTMGHDKMYWYQQDPGMELHLIHYSYGVNSTEKGDLSSESTVSRIRTEHFPLTLESARPSHTSQYLCASSVPPPGQTQPQHFGDGTRLSIL.

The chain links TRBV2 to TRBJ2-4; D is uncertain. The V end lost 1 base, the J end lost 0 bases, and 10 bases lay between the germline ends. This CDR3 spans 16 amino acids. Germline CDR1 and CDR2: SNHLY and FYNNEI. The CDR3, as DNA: TGTGCCAGCAGTGAAGGGCAAGTACTAGCCAAAAACATTCAGTACTTC. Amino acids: CASSEGQVLAKNIQYF.

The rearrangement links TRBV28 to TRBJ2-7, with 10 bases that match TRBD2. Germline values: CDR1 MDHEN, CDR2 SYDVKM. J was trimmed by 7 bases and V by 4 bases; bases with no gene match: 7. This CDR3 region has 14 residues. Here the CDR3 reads CASSSAGGLGEQYF. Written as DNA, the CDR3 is TGTGCCAGCAGTTCAGCGGGAGGGCTCGGAGAGCAGTACTTC.

The CDR3 region has the DNA TGTGCCAGCAGCTCCTTTTTCCCCAGGGGAGAAGGAAACACCATATATTTT. Protein: CASSSFFPRGEGNTIYF. The rearrangement uses TRBV5-4 and TRBJ1-3; a weak D match, TRBD1 (6 bases). The V end lost 3 bases, the J end lost 4 bases, and 20 bases lay between the germline ends. The CDR3 is 17 residues long. The germline gives CDR1 SGHNT, CDR2 YYREEE (reference sequence).

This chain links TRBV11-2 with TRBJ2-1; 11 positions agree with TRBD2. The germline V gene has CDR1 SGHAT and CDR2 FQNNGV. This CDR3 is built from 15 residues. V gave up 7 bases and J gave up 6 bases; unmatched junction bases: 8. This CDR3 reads CASMILAGGTNEQFF. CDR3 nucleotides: TGTGCCAGCATGATTCTAGCGGGGGGCACCAATGAGCAGTTCTTC.